Sequencing of this T cell receptor beta chain was carried out in a study of blood T cell repertoires in COVID-19. Method: immunoSEQ multiplex PCR; TCRdb's copy keeps in-frame clones and lacks some. The sample has 65,000 to 85,000 clones, about 82% seen once. The CDR3 runs 12 residues. Germline CDR1 LNHDA, CDR2 SQIVND (reference sequence). V shed 3 bases and J shed 4 bases, with 7 bases lying between them. The TCR comes from a woman in her sixties or seventies with acute or convalescent COVID-19. The sample was peripheral blood. The chain employs TRBV19 and TRBJ2-7, with D tentatively TRBD2 (6 bases). In nucleotides, the CDR3 is TGTGCCAGTAGTATGGGGAGGTACGAGCAGTACTTC. This encodes CASSMGRYEQYF.